This TCR beta chain was profiled in a study of spatial heterogeneity in lung cancer. Overall study context: Those follow-up PBMC samples that were available underwent sequencing, at a median interval of roughly 22 months following resection. Across the raw uncorrected reads, a unique TCR and UMI combination was observed, on average, more than ten times.

Every cDNA TCR molecule received its own unique molecular identifier. In TCRdb, the 5' RACE reads were re-called with MiXCR into one record per CDR3 protein. This sample yields roughly 120,000 distinct CDR3 sequences, of which 9.5% to 14% are seen a single time; 20% to 25% belongs to the top ten. CDR1 and CDR2 (germline): SEHNR, FQNEAQ (reference sequence). Unmatched junction bases numbered 8, after V lost 4 bases and J lost 2 bases. This CDR3 comprises 16 residues. This clonotype showed up many times. Time point in this sample: blood at routine non-recurrence follow-up after resection. No cells were sorted before sequencing. The whole RNA sequenced was extracted from tumor, nontumor lung or frozen PBMC.

This clonotype originated in a female donor with early-stage non-small cell lung cancer. The sequencing here drew on PBMCs, taken at follow-up. The V call is TRBV7-9, the J call TRBJ2-3; 8 nucleotides align to TRBD2. This CDR3 is CASSSPAREDTDTQYF. The CDR3 bases are TGTGCCAGCAGCTCCCCGGCGCGGGAGGACACAGATACGCAGTATTTT.